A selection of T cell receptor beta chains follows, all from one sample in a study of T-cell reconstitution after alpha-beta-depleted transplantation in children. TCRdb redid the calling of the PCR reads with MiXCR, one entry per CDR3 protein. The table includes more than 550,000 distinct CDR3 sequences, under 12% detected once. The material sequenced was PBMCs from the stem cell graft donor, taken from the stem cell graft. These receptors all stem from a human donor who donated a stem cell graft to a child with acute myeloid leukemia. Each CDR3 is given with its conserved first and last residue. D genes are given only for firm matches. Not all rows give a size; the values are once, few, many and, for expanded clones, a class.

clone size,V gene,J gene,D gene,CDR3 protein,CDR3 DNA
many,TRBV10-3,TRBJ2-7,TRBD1,CAISPGQATYEQYF,TGTGCCATCAGTCCGGGACAGGCGACCTACGAGCAGTACTTC
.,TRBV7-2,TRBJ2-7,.,CASSLGGYRLYEQYF,TGTGCCAGCAGCTTAGGGGGTTACCGCCTCTACGAGCAGTACTTC
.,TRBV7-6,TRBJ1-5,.,CASSLDPDGGNSNQPQHF,TGTGCCAGCAGCTTAGACCCCGATGGGGGAAATAGCAATCAGCCCCAGCATTTT
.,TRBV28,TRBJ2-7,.,CASRWGSSEQYF,TGTGCCAGCAGATGGGGGTCCAGCGAGCAGTACTTC
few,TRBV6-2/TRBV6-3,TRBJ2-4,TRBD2,CASSPPLAGGSGSKNIQYF,TGTGCCAGCAGCCCCCCATTAGCGGGAGGTTCCGGGAGCAAAAACATTCAGTACTTC
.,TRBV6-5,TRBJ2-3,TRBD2,CASSYSGDYDTDTQYF,TGTGCCAGCAGTTACTCGGGGGACTACGACACAGATACGCAGTATTTT
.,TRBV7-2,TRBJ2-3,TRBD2,CASSFSGRAASTDTQYF,TGTGCCAGCAGCTTTAGCGGGAGGGCCGCTAGCACAGATACGCAGTATTTT
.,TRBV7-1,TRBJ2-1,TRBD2,CASSSPVRGGTSGRAAYNEQFF,TGTGCCAGCAGCTCCCCGGTCAGGGGGGGTACTAGCGGGAGGGCTGCCTACAATGAGCAGTTCTTC
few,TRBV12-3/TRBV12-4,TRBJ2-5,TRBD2,CASRLAGGRQETQYF,TGTGCCAGCAGACTAGCGGGAGGGAGGCAAGAGACCCAGTACTTC
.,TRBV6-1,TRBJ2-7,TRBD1,CASRLGTGHYEQYF,TGTGCCAGCAGGCTAGGGACAGGGCACTACGAGCAGTACTTC
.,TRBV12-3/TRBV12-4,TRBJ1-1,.,CASSFGGLHHPEAFF,TGTGCCAGCAGTTTTGGGGGGCTCCACCACCCTGAAGCTTTCTTT
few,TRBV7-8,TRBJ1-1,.,CASSHREGNTEAFF,TGTGCCAGCAGCCACCGGGAGGGGAACACTGAAGCTTTCTTT
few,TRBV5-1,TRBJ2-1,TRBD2,CASSPGLAGGHYNEQFF,TGCGCCAGCAGCCCGGGACTAGCGGGAGGACACTACAATGAGCAGTTCTTC
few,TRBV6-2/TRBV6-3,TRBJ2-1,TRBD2,CASSAPGLGSHEQFF,TGTGCCAGCAGCGCACCGGGACTAGGGTCCCATGAGCAGTTCTTC
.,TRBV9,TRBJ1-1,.,CASSAGALLNTEVFF,TGTGCCAGCAGCGCAGGGGCCCTGCTGAACACTGAAGTTTTCTTT
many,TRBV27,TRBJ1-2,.,CAPSRDANYGYTF,TGTGCCCCCTCAAGGGATGCTAACTATGGCTACACCTTC
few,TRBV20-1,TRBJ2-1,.,CSARALDRREFF,TGCAGTGCTAGAGCTCTGGATCGGCGGGAGTTCTTC
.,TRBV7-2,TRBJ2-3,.,CASSERDRTDTQYF,TGTGCCAGCAGCGAACGGGACCGTACAGATACGCAGTATTTT
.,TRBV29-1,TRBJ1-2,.,CSDKEGPNYGYTF,TGCAGCGATAAGGAAGGCCCTAACTATGGCTACACCTTC
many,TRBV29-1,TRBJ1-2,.,CSVSENYGYTF,TGCAGCGTTTCTGAAAACTATGGCTACACCTTC
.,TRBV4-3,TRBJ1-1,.,CASSQDLGLRNTEAFF,TGCGCCAGCAGCCAAGATTTGGGCCTCCGGAACACTGAAGCTTTCTTT
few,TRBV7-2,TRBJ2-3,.,CASSLTGPNDTQYF,TGTGCCAGCAGCTTAACTGGTCCAAACGATACGCAGTATTTT
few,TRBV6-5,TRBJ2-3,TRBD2,CASSPLGGADTQYF,TGTGCCAGCAGTCCCCTGGGAGGGGCAGATACGCAGTATTTT
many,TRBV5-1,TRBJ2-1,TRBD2,CASTRTSGSYNEQFF,TGCGCCAGCACCAGGACTAGCGGCTCCTACAATGAGCAGTTCTTC
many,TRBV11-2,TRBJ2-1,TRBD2,CASSLWRETEQFF,TGTGCCAGCAGCTTATGGCGGGAGACTGAGCAGTTCTTC
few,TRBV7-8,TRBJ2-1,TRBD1,CASTLDRLRGEQFF,TGTGCCAGCACCCTGGACAGGCTGAGAGGTGAGCAGTTCTTC
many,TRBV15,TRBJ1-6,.,CATSRDPTNSPLHF,TGTGCCACCAGCAGAGATCCTACGAATTCACCCCTCCACTTT
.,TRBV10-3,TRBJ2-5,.,CAINAGGETQYF,TGTGCCATCAACGCGGGTGGAGAGACCCAGTACTTC
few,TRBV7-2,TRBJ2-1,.,CASSLVGGGGRYNEQFF,TGTGCCAGCAGCTTGGTGGGGGGCGGGGGTCGATACAATGAGCAGTTCTTC
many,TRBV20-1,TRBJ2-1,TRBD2,CSARTSVNEQFF,TGCAGTGCCCGGACTAGCGTCAATGAGCAGTTCTTC
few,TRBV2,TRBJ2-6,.,CASSETPPGRNSGANVLTF,TGTGCCAGCAGTGAAACACCTCCGGGACGGAACTCTGGGGCCAACGTCCTGACTTTC
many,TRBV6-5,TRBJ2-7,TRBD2,CASSYSRLAERSYEQYF,TGTGCCAGCAGTTACTCCCGACTAGCGGAACGATCCTACGAGCAGTACTTC
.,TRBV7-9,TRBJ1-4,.,CASTPGPPRNEKLFF,TGTGCCAGCACCCCCGGGCCCCCAAGAAATGAAAAACTGTTTTTT
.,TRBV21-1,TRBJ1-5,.,CASSPPLGGYKDQPQHF,TGTGCCAGCAGCCCTCCCTTAGGGGGGTACAAGGATCAGCCCCAGCATTTT
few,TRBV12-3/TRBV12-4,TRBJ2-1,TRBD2,CASRIRTSYNEQFF,TGTGCCAGCAGAATCCGGACTAGCTACAATGAGCAGTTCTTC
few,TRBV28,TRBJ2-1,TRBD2,CASSLVAAGAYNEQFF,TGTGCCAGCAGTTTGGTTGCAGCGGGAGCATACAATGAGCAGTTCTTC
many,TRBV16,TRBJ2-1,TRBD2,CASSLGTSGNRLYEQFF,TGTGCCAGCAGCCTAGGGACTAGCGGGAATCGGCTATATGAGCAGTTCTTC
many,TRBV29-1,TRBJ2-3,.,CSVVGQSGGTDTQYF,TGCAGCGTTGTAGGCCAGTCCGGAGGCACAGATACGCAGTATTTT
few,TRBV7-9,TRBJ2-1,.,CASSKRDGEYIYEQFF,TGTGCCAGCAGCAAGAGGGACGGGGAATACATCTATGAGCAGTTCTTC
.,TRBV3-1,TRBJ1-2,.,CASSRPGQNYGYTF,TGTGCCAGCAGCCGACCAGGGCAAAACTATGGCTACACCTTC
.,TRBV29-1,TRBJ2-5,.,CSVGVRGQETQYF,TGCAGCGTTGGGGTGCGGGGCCAAGAGACCCAGTACTTC
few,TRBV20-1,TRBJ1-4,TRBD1,CSAREPGQLTREKLFF,TGCAGTGCTAGAGAGCCGGGACAGCTAACACGGGAAAAACTGTTTTTT
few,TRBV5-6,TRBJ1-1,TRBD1,CASSLGLGTVWF,TGTGCCAGCAGCCTTGGACTCGGGACAGTCTGGTTT
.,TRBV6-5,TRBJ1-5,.,CASIMGSSNQPQHF,TGTGCCAGCATTATGGGCTCAAGCAATCAGCCCCAGCATTTT
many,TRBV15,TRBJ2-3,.,CATSSGDNPDTQYF,TGTGCCACCAGCAGTGGGGACAACCCAGATACGCAGTATTTT
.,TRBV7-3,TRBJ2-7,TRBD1,CASSPEGGQGSYEQYF,TGTGCCAGCAGCCCCGAGGGAGGACAGGGAAGCTACGAGCAGTACTTC
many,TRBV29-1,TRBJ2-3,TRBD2,CSAAGELFVPDTQYF,TGCAGCGCAGCGGGAGAGTTATTCGTGCCAGATACGCAGTATTTT
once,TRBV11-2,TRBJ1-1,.,CASSLGSKNTEAFF,TGTGCCAGCAGCTTAGGTTCCAAGAACACTGAAGCTTTCTTT
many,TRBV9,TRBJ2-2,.,CASSVGARAPTGELFF,TGTGCCAGCAGCGTAGGCGCCAGGGCTCCCACCGGGGAGCTGTTTTTT
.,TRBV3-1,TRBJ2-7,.,CASSQGRSGGEQYF,TGTGCCAGCAGCCAAGGGAGGAGCGGAGGCGAGCAGTACTTC
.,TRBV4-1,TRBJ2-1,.,CATYSEVSNEQFF,TGCGCCACCTACTCGGAGGTATCCAATGAGCAGTTCTTC
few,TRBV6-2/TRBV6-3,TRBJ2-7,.,CASSTPGPPGSYEQYF,TGTGCCAGCAGTACCCCGGGACCACCGGGGAGCTACGAGCAGTACTTC